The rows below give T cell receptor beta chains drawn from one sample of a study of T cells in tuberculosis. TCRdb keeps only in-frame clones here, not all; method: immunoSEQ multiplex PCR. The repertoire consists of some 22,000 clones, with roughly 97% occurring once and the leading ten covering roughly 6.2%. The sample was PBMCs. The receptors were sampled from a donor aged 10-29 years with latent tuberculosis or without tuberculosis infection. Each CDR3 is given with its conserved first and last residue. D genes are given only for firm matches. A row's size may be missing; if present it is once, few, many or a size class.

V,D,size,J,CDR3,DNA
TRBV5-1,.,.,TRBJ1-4,CASRPEVFNEKLFF,TGCGCCAGCAGACCAGAGGTCTTTAACGAAAAACTGTTTTTT
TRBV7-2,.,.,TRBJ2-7,CASRLAGIAYEQYF,TGTGCCAGCAGACTAGCAGGGATAGCCTACGAGCAGTACTTC
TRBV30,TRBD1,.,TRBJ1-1,CAWGTGGSRAFF,TGTGCCTGGGGGACAGGGGGCTCGAGAGCTTTCTTT
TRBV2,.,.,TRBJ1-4,CASSVGGPGLEKLFF,TGTGCCAGCAGTGTGGGGGGACCAGGGCTTGAAAAACTGTTTTTT
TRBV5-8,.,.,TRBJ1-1,CASPKIGGAEAFF,TGTGCCAGCCCGAAGATAGGGGGAGCTGAAGCTTTCTTT
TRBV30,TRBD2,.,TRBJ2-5,CAWTPSGRWETQYF,TGTGCCTGGACCCCTAGCGGGAGGTGGGAGACCCAGTACTTC
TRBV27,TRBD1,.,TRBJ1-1,CASLDRVNTEAFF,TGTGCCAGCTTAGACAGGGTGAACACTGAAGCTTTCTTT
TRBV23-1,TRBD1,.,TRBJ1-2,CASSQPLTGGYYGYTF,TGCGCCAGCAGTCAACCCCTAACAGGGGGCTACTATGGCTACACCTTC
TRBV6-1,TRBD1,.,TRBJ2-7,CASGWTGDYEQYF,TGTGCCAGCGGCTGGACAGGGGACTACGAGCAGTACTTC
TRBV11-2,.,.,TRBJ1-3,CASSPSTKVGIYF,TGTGCCAGCAGCCCCTCGACAAAGGTCGGCATATATTTT
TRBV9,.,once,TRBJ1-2,CASSVRLGVAYGYTF,TGTGCCAGCAGCGTCCGCTTGGGAGTAGCCTATGGCTACACCTTC
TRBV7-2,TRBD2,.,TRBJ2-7,CASSLSGGDYEQYF,TGTGCCAGCAGCCTTAGCGGGGGGGACTACGAGCAGTACTTC
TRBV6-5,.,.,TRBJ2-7,CASTPRATSYEQYF,TGTGCCAGCACCCCGAGGGCTACCTCCTACGAGCAGTACTTC
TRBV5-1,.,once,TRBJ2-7,CASSLESHEQYF,TGCGCCAGCAGTCTAGAGTCCCACGAGCAGTACTTC
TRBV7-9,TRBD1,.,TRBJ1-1,CASSLVVRGPEAFF,TGTGCCAGCAGCTTAGTGGTGAGGGGGCCTGAAGCTTTCTTT
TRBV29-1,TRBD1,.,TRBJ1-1,CSVVSGQVNTEAFF,TGCAGCGTTGTTAGTGGACAGGTGAACACTGAAGCTTTCTTT
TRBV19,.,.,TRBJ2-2,CASTGQTGELFF,TGTGCCAGTACCGGACAGACCGGGGAGCTGTTTTTT
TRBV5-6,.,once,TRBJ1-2,CASSLSGGPYTF,TGTGCCAGCAGCTTGTCCGGGGGGCCCTACACCTTC
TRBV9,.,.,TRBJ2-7,CASSAGAKGDEQYF,TGTGCCAGCAGCGCCGGGGCTAAGGGGGACGAGCAGTACTTC
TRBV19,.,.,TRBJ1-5,CASSLQGKQPQHF,TGTGCCAGTAGTCTCCAGGGCAAACAGCCCCAGCATTTT
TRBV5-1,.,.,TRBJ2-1,CASSLLSGSSYNEQFF,TGCGCCAGCAGCTTACTATCCGGGAGCTCCTACAATGAGCAGTTCTTC
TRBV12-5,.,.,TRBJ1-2,CATSRGGVYGYTF,TGTGCTACCTCCAGAGGGGGGGTTTATGGCTACACCTTC
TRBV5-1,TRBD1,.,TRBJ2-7,CASSLPGQVAYEQYF,TGCGCCAGCAGCTTACCGGGACAGGTAGCCTACGAGCAGTACTTC
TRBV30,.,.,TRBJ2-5,CAWSVLGYQETQYF,TGTGCCTGGAGTGTACTAGGCTACCAAGAGACCCAGTACTTC
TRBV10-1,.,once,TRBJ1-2,CASSESPGIYGYTF,TGCGCCAGCAGTGAAAGTCCGGGGATCTATGGCTACACCTTC
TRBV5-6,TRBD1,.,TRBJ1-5,CASSLGTGYGQPQHF,TGTGCCAGCAGCTTGGGGACAGGGTATGGACAGCCCCAGCATTTT
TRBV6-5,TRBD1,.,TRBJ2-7,CASRTTGGLVEQYF,TGTGCCAGCAGAACGACAGGGGGCCTTGTCGAGCAGTACTTC
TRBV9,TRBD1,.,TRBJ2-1,CASSVSGQGYNEQFF,TGTGCCAGCAGCGTATCGGGACAGGGGTACAATGAGCAGTTCTTC
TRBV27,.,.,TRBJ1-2,CASSSTSQGYYGYTF,TGTGCCAGCAGTTCCACATCACAGGGATACTATGGCTACACCTTC
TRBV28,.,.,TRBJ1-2,CASLRSGSGWGYTF,TGTGCCAGCCTTAGATCAGGCTCCGGATGGGGCTACACCTTC
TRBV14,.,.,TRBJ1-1,CASSQPFGDYTEAFF,TGTGCCAGCAGCCAACCCTTTGGGGACTACACTGAAGCTTTCTTT
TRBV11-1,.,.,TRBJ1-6,CASSFYSQGSPLHF,TGTGCCAGCAGCTTCTATTCTCAGGGCTCACCCCTCCACTTT
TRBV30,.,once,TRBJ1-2,CAWSVPQGQILTHYGYTF,TGTGCCTGGAGTGTACCCCAAGGACAGATACTAACTCACTATGGCTACACCTTC
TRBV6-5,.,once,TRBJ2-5,CASSYSELAETQYF,TGTGCCAGCAGTTACTCTGAACTAGCAGAGACCCAGTACTTC
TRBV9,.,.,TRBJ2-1,CASSVDRGSYNEQFF,TGTGCCAGCAGCGTAGATCGAGGCTCCTACAATGAGCAGTTCTTC
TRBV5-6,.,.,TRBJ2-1,CASSLRGGSYNEQFF,TGTGCCAGCAGCCTCCGAGGAGGCTCCTACAATGAGCAGTTCTTC
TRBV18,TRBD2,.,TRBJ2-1,CASSPGQTSGDNEQFF,TGTGCCAGCTCACCCGGACAGACTAGCGGGGACAATGAGCAGTTCTTC
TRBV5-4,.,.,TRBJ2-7,CASSSGSGSYEQYF,TGTGCCAGCAGCTCGGGAAGCGGCTCCTACGAGCAGTACTTC
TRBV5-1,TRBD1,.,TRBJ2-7,CASSLVWDRGLYEQYF,TGCGCCAGCAGCTTGGTCTGGGACAGGGGGCTCTATGAGCAGTACTTC
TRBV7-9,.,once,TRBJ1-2,CASSFAGANYGYTF,TGTGCCAGCAGCTTCGCGGGGGCTAACTATGGCTACACCTTC
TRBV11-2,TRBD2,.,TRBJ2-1,CASSLLSGRRYNEQFF,TGTGCCAGCAGCTTACTTAGCGGGAGGAGGTACAATGAGCAGTTCTTC
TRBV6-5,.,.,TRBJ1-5,CASNEGVDQPQHF,TGTGCCAGCAATGAGGGGGTGGATCAGCCCCAGCATTTT
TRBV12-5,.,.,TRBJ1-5,CASGLVREEGQPQHF,TGTGCTAGTGGTTTGGTACGGGAAGAAGGTCAGCCCCAGCATTTT
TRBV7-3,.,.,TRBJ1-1,CASSLQGQSPGFF,TGTGCCAGCAGCCTACAGGGTCAATCCCCGGGCTTCTTT
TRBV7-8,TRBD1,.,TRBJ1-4,CASSLSTNPTGPATNEKLFF,TGTGCCAGCAGCTTATCCACTAATCCGACAGGGCCTGCAACTAATGAAAAACTGTTTTTT
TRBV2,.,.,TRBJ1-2,CASSEYRDYGYTF,TGTGCCAGCAGTGAATACAGGGACTATGGCTACACCTTC
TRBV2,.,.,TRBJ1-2,CASSGFRGGYGYTF,TGTGCCAGCAGTGGTTTCAGGGGTGGCTATGGCTACACCTTC
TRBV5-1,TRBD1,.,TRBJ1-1,CASSSIQGSNTEAFF,TGCGCCAGCAGCTCGATACAGGGGTCAAACACTGAAGCTTTCTTT
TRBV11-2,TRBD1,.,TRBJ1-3,CASSSIRDREAHTIYF,TGTGCCAGCAGCTCCATCCGGGACAGGGAAGCGCACACCATATATTTT
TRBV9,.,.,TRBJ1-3,CASSVEQGSISGNTIYF,TGTGCCAGCAGCGTAGAGCAGGGGAGCATATCTGGAAACACCATATATTTT
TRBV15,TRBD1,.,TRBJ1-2,CATSMDRFSGYTF,TGTGCCACCAGCATGGACAGGTTTAGTGGCTACACCTTC
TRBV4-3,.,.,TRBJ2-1,CASSQDRSRGGNEQFF,TGCGCCAGCAGCCAAGATCGTAGTCGGGGAGGCAATGAGCAGTTCTTC
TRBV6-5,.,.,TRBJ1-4,CASSYSGPINEKLFF,TGTGCCAGCAGTTACTCGGGCCCAATAAATGAAAAACTGTTTTTT
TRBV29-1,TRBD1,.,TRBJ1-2,CSAYTRGQGTGSVDGYTF,TGCAGCGCTTACACGCGAGGACAGGGTACCGGTAGTGTGGATGGCTACACCTTC
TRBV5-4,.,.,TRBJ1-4,CASSPGATNEKLFF,TGTGCCAGCAGCCCCGGTGCAACTAATGAAAAACTGTTTTTT
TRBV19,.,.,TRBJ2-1,CASSIELANEQFF,TGTGCCAGTAGTATAGAACTAGCCAATGAGCAGTTCTTC
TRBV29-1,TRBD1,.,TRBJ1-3,CSVGQGTGNTIYF,TGCAGCGTGGGACAGGGGACTGGAAACACCATATATTTT
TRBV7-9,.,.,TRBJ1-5,CASSPPGSLNQPQHF,TGTGCCAGCAGCCCCCCGGGGAGTTTGAATCAGCCCCAGCATTTT
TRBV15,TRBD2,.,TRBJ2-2,CATSRSGRATGELFF,TGTGCCACCAGCAGGAGCGGGAGGGCCACCGGGGAGCTGTTTTTT